These T cell receptor beta chains were read from a single sample in a study of beta chain features in type 1 diabetes. The data were produced by immunoSEQ multiplex PCR, yet TCRdb's version contains in-frame clones alone and is incomplete. The sample shows fewer than 900,000 clones, roughly 15% of them seen only once. What was sequenced was naive CD4+ T cells from blood. These receptor sequences come from a woman aged 18 to 35 in good health. Each CDR3 is given with its conserved first and last residue. A D gene is named only where the DNA matches it firmly. Size is stated for part of the rows, as once, few or many counts, or as a class when the clone is expanded.

V,D,J,size,CDR3,DNA
TRBV27,TRBD1,TRBJ2-1,few,CASRRTTGFGEQFF,TGTGCCAGCAGACGAACGACAGGGTTTGGTGAGCAGTTCTTC
TRBV6-6,TRBD1,TRBJ2-3,-,CASSYSGTEHTDTQYF,TGTGCCAGCAGTTACTCCGGGACAGAGCACACAGATACGCAGTATTTT
TRBV7-9,-,TRBJ1-2,-,CASSLNTGSVGGYTF,TGTGCCAGCAGCTTAAACACAGGTTCGGTTGGTGGCTACACCTTC
TRBV28,-,TRBJ1-1,-,CASSFRAEMTFF,TGTGCCAGCAGTTTTAGGGCAGAGATGACTTTCTTT
TRBV4-2,TRBD1,TRBJ2-7,-,CASSHDRVGEQYF,TGTGCCAGCAGCCACGACAGGGTGGGGGAGCAGTACTTC
TRBV28,-,TRBJ1-2,-,CASSFEVGYTF,TGTGCCAGCAGTTTCGAGGTTGGCTACACCTTC
TRBV29-1,-,TRBJ1-2,-,CSVRGTGGYTF,TGCAGCGTGCGAGGAACGGGGGGCTACACCTTC
TRBV5-1,TRBD2,TRBJ2-3,-,CASSFPREGSTDTQYF,TGCGCCAGCAGCTTCCCACGGGAGGGGAGCACAGATACGCAGTATTTT
TRBV10-3,-,TRBJ2-5,-,CATRLARDRETQYF,TGTGCCACCCGACTAGCTCGGGACAGAGAGACCCAGTACTTC
TRBV5-6,-,TRBJ1-1,-,CASSYGFRLTEAFF,TGTGCCAGCAGCTATGGTTTCCGGCTGACTGAAGCTTTCTTT
TRBV7-9,-,TRBJ2-7,-,CASSLGGRRADYEQYF,TGTGCCAGCAGCTTAGGTGGTAGGAGGGCCGACTACGAGCAGTACTTC
TRBV5-4,-,TRBJ1-4,-,CASSFTGAGEKLFF,TGTGCCAGCAGCTTTACGGGGGCAGGTGAAAAACTGTTTTTT
TRBV29-1,TRBD2,TRBJ2-1,-,CSVVLTSGRARVANEQFF,TGCAGCGTTGTTTTGACTAGCGGGAGGGCCAGGGTTGCCAATGAGCAGTTCTTC
TRBV2,-,TRBJ2-3,-,CASTLDGPTDTQYF,TGTGCCAGCACCTTAGACGGGCCCACAGATACGCAGTATTTT
TRBV7-6,TRBD2,TRBJ2-3,-,CASSRGGAGTYTQYF,TGTGCCAGCAGCCGGGGAGGAGCGGGGACCTACACGCAGTATTTT
TRBV18,-,TRBJ2-1,few,CASSPPRNEQFF,TGTGCCAGCTCACCACCGAGGAATGAGCAGTTCTTC
TRBV7-3,-,TRBJ1-1,-,CASSPTREARAAFF,TGTGCCAGCAGCCCCACCCGGGAGGCCCGGGCAGCTTTCTTT
TRBV7-9,-,TRBJ2-3,-,CASSLRTQMYTQYF,TGTGCCAGCAGCTTAAGAACTCAGATGTATACGCAGTATTTT
TRBV7-2,TRBD1,TRBJ1-2,few,CASSLTGDNYGYTF,TGTGCCAGCAGCTTAACAGGGGACAACTATGGCTACACCTTC
TRBV9,-,TRBJ2-7,few,CASSPGTSALYEQYF,TGTGCCAGCAGCCCCGGGACTTCGGCCCTCTACGAGCAGTACTTC
TRBV7-8,TRBD1,TRBJ1-1,-,CASSYPPTGVWNTEAFF,TGTGCCAGCAGCTACCCCCCAACAGGGGTTTGGAACACTGAAGCTTTCTTT
TRBV6-5,-,TRBJ1-5,few,CASSERVNQPQHF,TGTGCCAGCAGTGAACGGGTGAATCAGCCCCAGCATTTT
TRBV7-6,TRBD2,TRBJ2-1,few,CASSLGASGNNEQFF,TGTGCCAGCAGCTTAGGAGCTAGCGGCAACAATGAGCAGTTCTTC
TRBV7-2,TRBD1,TRBJ2-6,few,CASSTQGALPGANVLTF,TGTGCCAGCAGCACCCAGGGGGCGCTTCCTGGGGCCAACGTCCTGACTTTC
TRBV4-2,-,TRBJ1-1,-,CASSQDRLLGEGDAFF,TGTGCCAGCAGCCAAGATCGGTTGTTAGGGGAAGGGGATGCTTTCTTT
TRBV7-2,-,TRBJ2-5,few,CASSFQGRRETQYF,TGTGCCAGCAGCTTTCAGGGGCGGCGAGAGACCCAGTACTTC
TRBV27,TRBD1,TRBJ2-7,-,CASSLSGAGGRYEQYF,TGTGCCAGCAGTTTATCGGGGGCAGGGGGCAGGTACGAGCAGTACTTC
TRBV18,TRBD1,TRBJ1-1,-,CASSLGQPEAFF,TGTGCCAGCTCCCTGGGACAGCCGGAAGCTTTCTTT
TRBV20-1,-,TRBJ2-3,-,CSARTQDTQYF,TGCAGTGCTAGAACACAAGATACGCAGTATTTT
TRBV19,-,TRBJ2-1,few,CASSGARGEQFF,TGTGCCAGTAGTGGGGCGAGGGGTGAGCAGTTCTTC
TRBV7-2,-,TRBJ2-3,few,CASSLGGGQTDTQYF,TGTGCCAGCAGCTTAGGGGGGGGACAGACAGATACGCAGTATTTT
TRBV6-6,-,TRBJ1-3,few,CASSVRGTGNTIYF,TGTGCCAGCAGTGTTCGGGGTACTGGAAACACCATATATTTT
TRBV7-9,TRBD1,TRBJ1-2,-,CASSLFGDRTNYGYTF,TGTGCCAGCAGCTTATTCGGGGACAGGACAAACTATGGCTACACCTTC
TRBV28,-,TRBJ2-3,few,CASRGGTDTQYF,TGTGCCAGCCGAGGAGGCACAGATACGCAGTATTTT
TRBV13,TRBD2,TRBJ2-3,few,CASSSLAGVGTDTQYF,TGTGCCAGCAGCTCTCTAGCGGGAGTCGGCACAGATACGCAGTATTTT
TRBV14,TRBD2,TRBJ2-1,many,CASSQLFSGSHDEQFF,TGTGCCAGCAGCCAATTGTTTAGCGGGAGTCACGATGAGCAGTTCTTC
TRBV4-1,TRBD2,TRBJ2-3,-,CASSQEAAGGTQYF,TGCGCCAGCAGCCAAGAGGCAGCGGGGGGTACGCAGTATTTT
TRBV10-3,-,TRBJ1-1,once,CAISSGQNTEAFF,TGTGCCATCAGTTCAGGGCAGAACACTGAAGCTTTCTTT
TRBV28,-,TRBJ2-1,few,CASRGFKDNEQFF,TGTGCCAGCAGGGGCTTTAAGGACAATGAGCAGTTCTTC
TRBV25-1,TRBD2,TRBJ2-1,-,CASSIRGPSGRRVEQFF,TGTGCCAGCAGTATTCGGGGGCCGAGCGGGAGGAGGGTTGAGCAGTTCTTC
TRBV5-6,TRBD1,TRBJ2-3,-,CASSPGQVGDTQYF,TGTGCCAGCAGCCCCGGACAGGTCGGGGATACGCAGTATTTT
TRBV27,-,TRBJ2-7,-,CASRTFGEPYYEQYF,TGTGCCAGCCGCACCTTTGGGGAGCCCTACTACGAGCAGTACTTC
TRBV28,-,TRBJ2-1,few,CASSLFRVRVRGEQFF,TGTGCCAGCAGTTTGTTCAGGGTTCGCGTTCGGGGTGAGCAGTTCTTC
TRBV13,TRBD1,TRBJ2-7,-,CASSVRAGGPTYEQYF,TGTGCCAGCAGCGTTCGCGCAGGGGGCCCCACCTACGAGCAGTACTTC
TRBV5-4,-,TRBJ2-2,-,CASSLYRSNTGELFF,TGTGCCAGCAGCTTGTACAGGTCAAACACCGGGGAGCTGTTTTTT
TRBV18,-,TRBJ2-3,-,CASSRELSDTQYF,TGTGCCAGCTCACGAGAACTTTCAGATACGCAGTATTTT
TRBV19,TRBD1,TRBJ2-7,few,CASSTGTGTYEQYF,TGTGCCAGTAGTACAGGGACAGGGACCTACGAGCAGTACTTC